This entry features one T cell receptor beta chain sequence. Its antigen is not identified. The sample comes from a study of CXCR3-negative and CXCR3-positive naive CD8 T cells. About the study: Across all libraries, TRB reads numbered around 140 million, with about 1.5 +/- 0.3 million in each library. General study points: Both naive subsets, CXCR3-negative and CXCR3-positive, displayed similar TRBV-TRBJ usage, unlike memory cells.

With UMI labels, 5' RACE was used to prepare the TRB cDNA libraries. After re-calling the 5' RACE reads, TCRdb lists one entry per CDR3 protein, DNA absent. Recorded here are under 45,000 distinct CDR3 sequences; the top ten clones represent roughly 15%. Germline V gene lookup returns CDR1 MRHNA and CDR2 SNTAGT. The CDR3 is made up of 14 amino acids. Under 350,000 cells per CD8+ T cell subset were flow-sorted in triplicate. V is TRBV6-4 and J is TRBJ1-6. The specimen sequenced was memory CD8+ T cells from blood. The TCR comes from a human donor in good health. Some clones in this sample may be carry-over from other donors' samples. The CDR3 protein is CASSERTENSPLHF.